The next 15 T cell receptor beta chains were all read from a single sample in a study of blood T cell repertoires in COVID-19. TCRdb keeps only in-frame clones here, not all; method: immunoSEQ multiplex PCR. The table records hundreds of thousands of clones, more than 70% of them present only once. Sample: PBMCs or T cells enriched from blood (not recorded which). All receptors come from a woman aged 45-60 years who had recovered from COVID-19.

The chain employs TRBV5-1 and TRBJ1-2; the D gene is possibly TRBD1 (6 bases). CDR3 length equals 13 residues. Germline CDR1 SGHRS, CDR2 YFSETQ. The V end was cut by 4 bases, the J end by 5 bases, with 12 bases between. CDR3 protein: CASSTRQEYGYTF. DNA of the CDR3: TGCGCCAGCAGCACCCGACAGGAGTATGGCTACACCTTC.

This clone was seen a few times. This rearrangement joins TRBV2 to TRBJ1-3; D is ambiguous. Germline CDR1 reads SNHLY; CDR2 reads FYNNEI. V lost 5 bases and J lost 2, with 10 bases in between. The CDR3 sequence is 14 residues long. The DNA of the CDR3 is TGTGCCAGCAGTAGAGACTGGGCTGGAAACACCATATATTTT. This encodes CASSRDWAGNTIYF. The variable domain in full, completed from reference TRBV2 and TRBJ1-3, reads EPEVTQTPSHQVTQMGQEVILRCVPISNHLYFYWYRQILGQKVEFLVSFYNNEISEKSEIFDDQFSVERPDGSNFTLKIRSTKLEDSAMYFCASSRDWAGNTIYFGEGSWLTVV.

This chain uses TRBV30 with TRBJ2-7, with D perhaps TRBD2 (6 bases). With 1 base removed from V and 4 bases from J, the gap between germline ends came to 14 bases. This CDR3 is 14 amino acids long. Germline assignment: CDR1 GTSNPN and CDR2 SVGIG (reference sequence). The CDR3 loop is CAWSGDSFFYEQYF. CDR3 DNA sequence: TGTGCCTGGAGTGGGGACTCCTTTTTTTACGAGCAGTACTTC. Combining the CDR3 with reference TRBV30 and TRBJ2-7 gives the whole variable domain SQTIHQWPATLVQPVGSPLSLECTVEGTSNPNLYWYRQAAGRGLQLLFYSVGIGQISSEVPQNLSASRPQDRQFILSSKKLLLSDSGFYLCAWSGDSFFYEQYFGPGTRLTVT.

The chain links TRBV7-2 to TRBJ1-4; TRBD1 matches at 8 bases. Germline assignment: CDR1 SGHTA and CDR2 FQGNSA. The CDR3 consists of 13 residues. V was pared by 5 bases and J by 8 bases, with 4 bases of the junction left unmatched. This CDR3 is CASSAQGAEKLFF. CDR3 bases: TGTGCCAGCAGCGCGCAGGGGGCGGAAAAACTGTTTTTT.

The J gene is TRBJ2-2, the V gene TRBV28; D is possibly TRBD1 (6 bases). Per the germline V gene, CDR1 is MDHEN and CDR2 is SYDVKM. V was clipped by 4 bases and J by 2 bases, with 11 bases between them. This CDR3 has 15 residues. The CDR3 spells CASSYQGTNTGELFF. The CDR3 DNA is TGTGCCAGCAGTTATCAGGGGACAAACACCGGGGAGCTGTTTTTT.

The chain uses TRBV3-1 (or the pseudogene TRBV3-2) and TRBJ2-7; perhaps TRBD1 as D (6 bases). Trimming took off 1 base at V and 1 base at J, with 17 bases between the two ends. This CDR3 region has 17 residues. Per germline, CDR1 LGHDT and CDR2 YNNKEL (reference sequence). The chain's CDR3 is CASSQGSARTVSYEQYF. CDR3 in DNA: TGTGCCAGCAGCCAAGGGAGTGCGAGGACAGTATCCTACGAGCAGTACTTC.

This clone was counted between two and nine times. This chain connects TRBV7-9 to TRBJ2-7; the match to TRBD2 covers 8 bases. This CDR3 spans 13 amino acids. V gave up 5 bases and J gave up 3 bases; unmatched junction bases: 3. CDR1 and CDR2 (germline): SEHNR, FQNEAQ (reference sequence). The CDR3 here is CASSPTSDYEQYF. As DNA, the CDR3 is TGTGCCAGCAGCCCGACTAGCGACTACGAGCAGTACTTC.

This clone was picked up one time. J is TRBJ1-2 and V is TRBV3-1 (or the pseudogene TRBV3-2), with 7 nucleotides matching TRBD1. This CDR3 region has 13 residues. Losses at the gene ends were 4 bases for V and 5 bases for J; bases not matched to a gene: 4. The germline V gene encodes CDR1 LGHDT and CDR2 YNNKEL (reference sequence). The DNA of the CDR3 is TGTGCCAGCAGCCCTGGACAGGCTTATGGCTACACCTTC. This gives the protein CASSPGQAYGYTF.

A single count supports this clone. V usage is TRBV5-1 and J usage is TRBJ2-1; D gene uncertain. Trimming pared 6 bases from V and 0 bases from J, leaving 10 bases between. The CDR3 totals 14 residues. Germline V gene sequence: CDR1 SGHRS, CDR2 YFSETQ. CDR3 residues: CASKNGSSYNEQFF. CDR3 in DNA: TGCGCCAGCAAAAACGGTTCCTCCTACAATGAGCAGTTCTTC.

In this sample, this clone turned up a few times. The rearrangement links TRBV28 to TRBJ2-1, with D possibly TRBD2 on 6 matching bases. Trimming left V 2 bases short and J 7 bases short, with 15 bases between. The CDR3 is 15 residues long. CDR1 is MDHEN, CDR2 SYDVKM, per germline. The CDR3 reads CASSLTTRMGNEQFF. The CDR3 nucleotides are TGTGCCAGCAGTTTAACGACTAGAATGGGGAATGAGCAGTTCTTC.

The rearrangement joins TRBV6-5 to TRBJ2-7, with 10 positions matching TRBD2. CDR1 is MNHEY and CDR2 is SVGAGI in the germline V gene. The CDR3 is made up of 14 amino acids. V lost 5 bases and J lost 6; bases outside the gene matches: 7. The CDR3 nucleotides read TGTGCCAGCAGTAGGACTAGCGGAACCTCCGAGCAGTACTTC. Its protein is CASSRTSGTSEQYF.

The chain employs TRBV9 and TRBJ2-3; 9 bases match TRBD2. Germline lookup yields CDR1 SGDLS and CDR2 YYNGEE. The CDR3 is 16 amino acids. Trimming at V came to 3 bases and at J to 2 bases, leaving 7 bases not matched to a gene. CDR3 loop: CASSAGAGGSTDTQYF. Written as DNA, the CDR3 is TGTGCCAGCAGCGCGGGAGCGGGGGGCTCCACAGATACGCAGTATTTT.

The chain employs TRBV7-2 and TRBJ2-1, with TRBD2 matching 15 bases. The length of the CDR3 is 15 residues. Germline V gene lookup returns CDR1 SGHTA and CDR2 FQGNSA. V shed 6 bases, J shed 7 bases, and the junction held 4 bases outside the gene matches. The CDR3 protein is CASRTGTSGRNEQFF. Here the CDR3 DNA reads TGTGCCAGCAGGACCGGGACTAGCGGGAGGAATGAGCAGTTCTTC.

The chain links TRBV30 to TRBJ1-2, with TRBD1 matching over 8 bases. The CDR3 extends over 14 amino acids. V gave up 0 bases and J gave up 4 bases; unmatched junction bases: 4. Germline V gives CDR1 GTSNPN, CDR2 SVGIG (reference sequence). The CDR3 here is CAWSVGQGSYGYTF. For the CDR3, the DNA is TGTGCCTGGAGTGTTGGACAGGGCAGCTATGGCTACACCTTC.

CDR3 nucleotides: TGTGCCACTTCAGGGCTAGGTGAAAAACTGTTTTTT. This translates into CATSGLGEKLFF. The gene calls are TRBV19 and TRBJ1-4; TRBD1 is a possible D gene (5 bases). CDR1 and CDR2 from the germline V gene are LNHDA and SQIVND (reference sequence). Trimming removed 10 bases at V and 7 bases at J, with 13 bases between. The CDR3 runs 12 residues.